This T cell receptor beta chain appears in the sequencing data of a study of blood T cell repertoires in COVID-19. Study details: Both acute and convalescent COVID-19 samples were obtained from the United States, Italy and Spain. The analysed material was cDNA or gDNA that came from T cells, B-cell-depleted T cells, or PBMCs.

Source study methods: Estimation of nucleated cell counts relied on the amplification of reference gene primers. TCRdb's copy holds only in-frame clones and misses some; the assay was immunoSEQ multiplex PCR. That table supplies the V and J calls and clone size; D and trimming were determined from the DNA. The data contain about 120,000 clones, roughly 87% of them singletons. The source is a man older than 75 with acute or convalescent COVID-19. The source material was peripheral blood.

The CDR3 DNA reads as TGTGCCAGCAGCTTAGCCACTAGCGGGAGGGTAGAAGATACGCAGTATTTT. It encodes CASSLATSGRVEDTQYF. The chain joins TRBV7-2 to TRBJ2-3; 13 nucleotides agree with TRBD2. The germline gives CDR1 SGHTA, CDR2 FQGNSA. The CDR3 is made up of 17 amino acids. Trimming removed 0 bases from V and 5 bases from J; junction bases left unmatched: 5.